This T cell receptor beta chain was documented in a study of shared clonotypes between healthy human individuals. Produced via immunoSEQ multiplex PCR; TCRdb's table is partial and in-frame only. This sample has 1.5 million to 1.9 million clones, with 95% to 99% found just once. The donors were adults (healthy and HIV-negative) with no recent acute infections or vaccinations. Investigators divided CD4+ cells into CD45RA+ naive and CD45RA-negative memory subsets. Germline values: CDR1 SGHDN, CDR2 FVKESK. This CDR3 spans 15 amino acids. Deletions cut 2 bases from V and 4 bases from J, with 14 bases between.

The receptor's source is a man aged 30 to 45 in good health. Source material: naive CD4+ T cells sorted from blood. This sample's subset: CD45RA+ positively selected. The chain joins TRBV14 to TRBJ1-1; D possibly corresponds to TRBD1 (6 bases). In DNA form, the CDR3 reads TGTGCCAGCAGCCAATCGGGGGCTAAGACCACTGAAGCTTTCTTT. Protein: CASSQSGAKTTEAFF.